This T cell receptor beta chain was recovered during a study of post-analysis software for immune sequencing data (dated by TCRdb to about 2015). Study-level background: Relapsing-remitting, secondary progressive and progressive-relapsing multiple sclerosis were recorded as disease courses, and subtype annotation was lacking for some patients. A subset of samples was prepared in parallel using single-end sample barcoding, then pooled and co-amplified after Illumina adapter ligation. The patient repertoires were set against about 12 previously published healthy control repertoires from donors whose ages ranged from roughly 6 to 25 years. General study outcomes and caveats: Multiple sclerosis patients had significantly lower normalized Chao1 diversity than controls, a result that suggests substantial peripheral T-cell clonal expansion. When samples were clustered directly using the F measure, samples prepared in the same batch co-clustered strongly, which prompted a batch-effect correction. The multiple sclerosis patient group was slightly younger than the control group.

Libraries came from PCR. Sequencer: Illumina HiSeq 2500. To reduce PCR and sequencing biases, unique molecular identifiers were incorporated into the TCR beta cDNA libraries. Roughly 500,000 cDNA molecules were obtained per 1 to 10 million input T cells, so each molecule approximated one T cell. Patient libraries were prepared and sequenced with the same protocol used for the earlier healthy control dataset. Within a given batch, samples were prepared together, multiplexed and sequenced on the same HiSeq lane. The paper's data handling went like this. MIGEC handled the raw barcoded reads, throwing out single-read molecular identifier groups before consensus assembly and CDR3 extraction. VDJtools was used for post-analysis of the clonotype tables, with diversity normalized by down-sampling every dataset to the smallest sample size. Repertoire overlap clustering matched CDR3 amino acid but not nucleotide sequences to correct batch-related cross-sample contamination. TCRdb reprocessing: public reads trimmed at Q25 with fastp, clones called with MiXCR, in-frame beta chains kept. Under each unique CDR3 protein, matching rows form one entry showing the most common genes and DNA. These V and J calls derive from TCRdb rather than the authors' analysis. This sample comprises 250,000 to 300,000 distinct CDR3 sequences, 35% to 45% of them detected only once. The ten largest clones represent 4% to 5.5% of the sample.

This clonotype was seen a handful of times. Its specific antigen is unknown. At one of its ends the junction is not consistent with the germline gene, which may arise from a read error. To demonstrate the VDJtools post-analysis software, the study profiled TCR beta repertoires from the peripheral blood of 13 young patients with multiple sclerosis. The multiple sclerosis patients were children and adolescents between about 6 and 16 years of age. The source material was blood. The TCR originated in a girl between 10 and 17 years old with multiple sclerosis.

The CDR3 protein is CASSRGDREGTEAFF. The DNA sequence is as follows: TGCGCCAGCAGCCGGGGCGACAGGGAGGGGACTGAGGCTTTCTTT. The chain is encoded by TRBV5-1 joined to TRBJ1-1; TRBD1 lines up with 7 middle nucleotides. The CDR3 goes from the cysteine to the phenylalanine over 15 residues. Solely the CDR3 DNA is kept, with 45 bases framed from the first base. CDR1 and CDR2 (SGHRS, YFSETQ) derive from the germline V gene.